This section outlines one T cell receptor beta chain sequence together with its context. Its cognate antigen is unknown. A diagnosis was made from clinical symptoms together with serum thyroxine, TRAb, thyroid ultrasound and orbital computed tomography. PBMCs were obtained from approximately 10 ml of fresh peripheral blood. This sample was included in a study of Graves' ophthalmopathy and Graves' hyperthyroidism. Study-wide results and limits: Blood shared most expanded thyroid clonotypes above 0.001 frequency. The model flagged ophthalmopathy progression at about 71% sensitivity and 72% to 80% specificity.

TCR beta CDR3 amplification used RNA transcripts. First-round RT-PCR used HTBI primers; second-round multiplex PCR followed. TCRdb used MiXCR to reprocess the multiplex PCR reads, holding one entry per CDR3 protein. This table holds 260,000 or so distinct CDR3 sequences, about 46% found once. V was pared by 5 bases and J by 8 bases, with 11 bases of the junction left unmatched. Germline CDR1 SGHTA, CDR2 FQGNSA. The CDR3 has 14 amino acids. V and J are TRBV7-2 and TRBJ1-2, with 7 positions matching TRBD1. The sample was peripheral blood. The source of this sequence is an adult man with Graves' ophthalmopathy. The CDR3 here is CASSPRDSSGGYTF. Written as DNA, the CDR3 is TGTGCCAGCAGCCCTCGGGACAGTTCCGGCGGCTACACCTTC. Variable domain in full (rest from reference TRBV7-2 and TRBJ1-2): GAGVSQSPSNKVTEKGKDVELRCDPISGHTALYWYRQSLGQGLEFLIYFQGNSAPDKSGLPSDRFSAERTGGSVSTLTIQRTQQEDSAVYLCASSPRDSSGGYTFGSGTRLTVV.